Shown below are 32 T cell receptor beta chains from a single sample sequenced in a study of T cell repertoires in ileal Crohn's disease. Clones were sequenced by immunoSEQ multiplex PCR, and TCRdb holds only the in-frame ones, with some missing. The profile shows 11,000 to 15,000 clones, less than 90% of them singletons. Sequences were obtained from ileal tissue. These receptors were obtained from an adult with Crohn's disease.

The rearrangement links TRBV5-1 to TRBJ1-2; 10 bases agree with TRBD1. Looked up from germline, CDR1 is SGHRS and CDR2 is YFSETQ. The CDR3 totals 15 residues. V was clipped by 0 bases and J by 8 bases; unmatched bases: 7. The CDR3 reads CASSLAGTGAGGYTF. The CDR3 DNA sequence: TGCGCCAGCAGCTTGGCGGGGACAGGGGCCGGCGGCTACACCTTC.

The chain employs TRBV18 and TRBJ1-3; maybe TRBD1 (6 bases). The CDR3 runs 15 residues. The ends were cut back, 0 bases at V and 8 bases at J, with 14 bases in the middle. From germline, CDR1 is KGHSH and CDR2 LQKENI. Here the CDR3 DNA reads TGTGCCAGCTCACCACCGCGGCAGGGGAAGGACACCATATATTTT. This translates into CASSPPRQGKDTIYF.

The chain uses TRBV11-2 and TRBJ1-1; TRBD1 aligns across 8 bases. This CDR3 is 16 amino acids long. Per germline, CDR1 SGHAT and CDR2 FQNNGV. V was clipped by 0 bases and J by 11 bases; unmatched bases: 14. The CDR3 sequence is CASSLDFSPRGREAFF. CDR3 coding DNA: TGTGCCAGCAGCTTAGATTTTTCCCCCAGGGGGCGGGAGGCTTTCTTT.

The chain couples TRBV2 to TRBJ1-1; D remains unclear. CDR1 SNHLY and CDR2 FYNNEI come from the germline V gene. Trimming pared 2 bases from V and 9 bases from J, leaving 10 bases between. This CDR3 comprises 12 residues. CDR3 sequence (DNA): TGTGCCAGCAGTGAAAACGGGTTTCAAGCTTTCTTT. It encodes CASSENGFQAFF.

This clone came up a few times. The J gene is TRBJ2-7, the V gene TRBV20-1, with unresolved D. The V gene's germline CDR1 is DFQATT and CDR2 SNEGSKA (reference sequence). V was clipped by 1 base and J by 2 bases, with 3 bases between them. The CDR3 sequence is 11 residues long. Written as DNA, the CDR3 is TGCAGTGCTAGAGTCACCTACGAGCAGTACTTC. This gives the protein CSARVTYEQYF.

The CDR3 DNA sequence: TGTGCCAGCAGCTTAAGGACAGCACAAAATGAGCAGTTCTTC. This codes for CASSLRTAQNEQFF. The V and J genes are TRBV5-4 and TRBJ2-1, with D maybe TRBD1 (6 bases). In germline, CDR1 is SGHNT, CDR2 YYREEE (reference sequence). The CDR3 covers 14 residues. V was pared by 2 bases and J by 7 bases, with 13 bases between.

J is TRBJ1-5 and V is TRBV28; 10 nucleotides agree with TRBD1. Per germline, CDR1 MDHEN and CDR2 SYDVKM. The CDR3 runs 16 residues. The ends lost 4 bases at V and 5 bases at J; junction bases unmatched: 8. The CDR3 is CASSSPDRGSDQPQHF. For the CDR3, the DNA is TGTGCCAGCAGTTCTCCGGACAGGGGGTCAGATCAGCCCCAGCATTTT.

The chain is built from TRBV29-1 and TRBJ1-2, with 7 bases aligning to TRBD1. CDR3 length equals 15 residues. The germline gives CDR1 SQVTM, CDR2 ANQGSEA. Trimming removed 4 bases from V and 3 bases from J; junction bases left unmatched: 11. CDR3 sequence (DNA): TGCAGCGTTGTAAAACGAAACGGGACAGACTATGGCTACACCTTC. Amino acids: CSVVKRNGTDYGYTF.

This clone was seen a few times. The rearrangement joins TRBV6-5 to TRBJ2-1; 7 nucleotides agree with TRBD2. Germline V gene sequence: CDR1 MNHEY, CDR2 SVGAGI. The CDR3 runs to 13 residues. J gave up 7 bases and V 8 bases, and 8 bases lay outside the gene matches. The DNA for the CDR3 is TGTGCCAGCCGGGAGGAGGCAACGAATGAGCAGTTCTTC. This translates into CASREEATNEQFF.

The V and J genes are TRBV28 and TRBJ1-5; maybe TRBD1 (5 bases). The length of the CDR3 is 16 residues. Germline values: CDR1 MDHEN, CDR2 SYDVKM. V was clipped by 6 bases and J by 0 bases, with 15 bases between them. This CDR3 is CASSPPRGDSNQPQHF. CDR3 in DNA: TGTGCCAGCAGCCCCCCCCGGGGGGATAGCAATCAGCCCCAGCATTTT.

This clone was seen once. CDR3 bases: TGCGCCAGCAGTCAATCGATGTCGGGGGGGGACACTGAAGCTTTCTTT. Its translation: CASSQSMSGGDTEAFF. J is TRBJ1-1 and V is TRBV23-1; the D gene is possibly TRBD1 (5 bases). TRBV23-1 is given ORF status, its function remaining uncertain. CDR3 length equals 16 residues. Trimming shortened V by 0 bases and J by 3 bases, and 14 bases separated the two germline ends.

The V and J genes are TRBV18 and TRBJ2-7; weak D call: TRBD2 (6 bases). The CDR3 has 13 residues. Between the trimmed V and J ends, which lost 5 bases and 5 bases, there was a span of 13 bases. Germline-derived CDR1 and CDR2 are KGHSH and LQKENI. CDR3: CASSDAGYDEQYF. The CDR3 nucleotides read TGTGCCAGCTCAGACGCGGGATACGACGAGCAGTACTTC.

The V and J genes are TRBV21-1 and TRBJ1-3; TRBD1 is the table's D call, not checked against the DNA. TRBV21-1 is a pseudogene. The CDR3 length is 14 residues. The CDR3 loop is CASRGTGFTITIYF. CDR3 bases: TGTGCCAGCAGAGGGACAGGGTTTACTATCACCATATATTTT.

This chain connects TRBV5-1 to TRBJ2-5, with TRBD2 matching over 13 bases. Germline V gene data show CDR1 as SGHRS and CDR2 as YFSETQ. V lost 3 bases and J lost 5; bases outside the gene matches: 7. CDR3 length: 16 residues. The CDR3 reads CASSWGTSGAIETQYF. DNA of the CDR3: TGCGCCAGCAGCTGGGGGACTAGCGGGGCGATCGAGACCCAGTACTTC.

The J gene is TRBJ2-7, the V gene TRBV30; 11 bases agree with TRBD2. The germline CDR1 and CDR2 sequences are GTSNPN and SVGIG (reference sequence). The V gene end was trimmed by 3 bases and the J gene end by 5 bases; junction bases not matched to a gene: 3. This CDR3 is built from 13 residues. DNA of the CDR3: TGTGCCTGGAGACTAGCGGGAGCAGACGAGCAGTACTTC. It codes for CAWRLAGADEQYF.

V and J are TRBV4-1 and TRBJ1-3; 9 bases fit TRBD1. V was pared by 0 bases and J by 7 bases, with 7 bases of the junction left unmatched. Germline-derived CDR1 and CDR2 are MGHRA and YSYEKL. The CDR3 sequence is 16 residues long. This CDR3 reads CASSQDPGQGWNTIYF. CDR3 bases: TGCGCCAGCAGCCAAGATCCGGGACAGGGTTGGAACACCATATATTTT.

This clone was seen a single time. V gene TRBV9 combines with J gene TRBJ2-2; TRBD2 aligns across 11 bases. V lost 0 bases, J lost 0 bases, and 4 bases stayed unmatched. The CDR3 length is 18 residues. Germline CDR1 SGDLS, CDR2 YYNGEE. This chain's CDR3 is CASSVELAGATNTGELFF. The CDR3 DNA is TGTGCCAGCAGCGTAGAACTAGCGGGGGCCACGAACACCGGGGAGCTGTTTTTT.

About this clone: The junction does not match germline at one end; this may be a read error. The DNA for the CDR3 is TGCGCCAGCAACCCGGGGGGGCTGAAAACTGAAGCTTTCTTT. This translates into CASNPGGLKTEAFF. The chain links TRBV10-1 to TRBJ1-1, with a possible D match to TRBD1 (6 bases). Germline values: CDR1 WNHNN, CDR2 SYGVQD (reference sequence). The CDR3 has 14 residues.

The gene calls are TRBV28 and TRBJ1-5; D call uncertain. The CDR3 runs 16 residues. Germline CDR1 reads MDHEN; CDR2 reads SYDVKM. V was pared by 1 base and J by 4 bases, with 14 bases between. This CDR3 reads CASSLFFSADNQPQHF. CDR3 in DNA: TGTGCCAGCAGTTTATTTTTTTCGGCGGATAATCAGCCCCAGCATTTT. The full variable domain, with the rest looked up from reference TRBV28 and TRBJ1-5, is DVKVTQSSRYLVKRTGEKVFLECVQDMDHENMFWYRQDPGLGLRLIYFSYDVKMKEKGDIPEGYSVSREKKERFSLILESASTNQTSMYLCASSLFFSADNQPQHFGDGTRLSIL.

The rearrangement uses TRBV19 and TRBJ1-5, with D hard to call. The CDR3 contains 14 residues. In germline, CDR1 is LNHDA, CDR2 SQIVND (reference sequence). The V gene lost 1 base and the J gene lost 1 base, with 5 bases spanning the gap. This CDR3 reads CASSIGGSNQPQHF. The CDR3 nucleotides are TGTGCCAGTAGTATAGGAGGGAGCAATCAGCCCCAGCATTTT.

This clone was detected only once. The chain has TRBV11-2 and TRBJ1-3, with D possibly matching TRBD1 (6 bases). The CDR3 consists of 17 residues. Germline V gene data show CDR1 as SGHAT and CDR2 as FQNNGV. The ends were cut back, 0 bases at V and 2 bases at J, with 14 bases in the middle. The chain's CDR3 is CASSLDPGNRAGNTIYF. CDR3 nucleotide sequence: TGTGCCAGCAGCTTAGATCCGGGGAACAGGGCTGGAAACACCATATATTTT.

This sequence joins TRBV7-2 and TRBJ2-3; 14 bases are a match to TRBD2. Germline V gene data show CDR1 as SGHTA and CDR2 as FQGNSA. The CDR3 sequence is 15 residues long. The V segment lost 8 bases and the J segment 1 base; nucleotides outside the gene matches: 2. Written as DNA, the CDR3 is TGTGCCAGCCCGACTAGCGGGGGGGGCACAGATACGCAGTATTTT. Protein sequence: CASPTSGGGTDTQYF.

The chain has TRBV19 and TRBJ2-2, with TRBD1 as a possible D gene (6 bases). The CDR3 totals 15 residues. The V gene lost 2 bases and the J gene lost 5 bases, with 12 bases spanning the gap. In germline, CDR1 is LNHDA, CDR2 SQIVND (reference sequence). The CDR3 nucleotides are TGTGCCAGTAGTATAAGGACCCAGGGGACCGGGGAGCTGTTTTTT. Amino acids: CASSIRTQGTGELFF.

J is TRBJ2-3 and V is TRBV5-1; 8 nucleotides line up with TRBD2. CDR1 is SGHRS and CDR2 is YFSETQ in the germline V gene. The CDR3 runs 15 residues. The junction had 4 bases not matched to a gene; V was cut back by 1 base and J by 3 bases. CDR3 nucleotide sequence: TGCGCCAGCAGCTTGAGGGGACTAGGAACAGATACGCAGTATTTT. Translating it yields CASSLRGLGTDTQYF.

The V gene is TRBV6-5, the J gene TRBJ1-5; the D is unclear. The V and J ends lost 5 bases and 6 bases respectively, with 14 bases between them. Germline CDR1 is MNHEY and CDR2 is SVGAGI. The CDR3 covers 14 residues. The CDR3 region has the DNA TGTGCCAGCAGTCCTCATCAGGCGCTTCAGCCCCAGCATTTT. Residues: CASSPHQALQPQHF.

This clone was found once. The rearrangement links TRBV5-6 to TRBJ2-5; D gene unclear. V lost 2 bases and J lost 6, with 5 bases in between. This CDR3 is built from 11 residues. Germline V gene lookup returns CDR1 SGHDT and CDR2 YYEEEE. This chain's CDR3 is CASSFEKTQYF. CDR3 DNA: TGTGCCAGCAGCTTCGAGAAGACCCAGTACTTC.

This clone appeared a single time. The rearrangement uses TRBV20-1 and TRBJ2-3; no clear D. CDR1 is DFQATT, CDR2 SNEGSKA, per germline (reference sequence). The CDR3 is 11 amino acids. The V and J ends lost 4 bases and 5 bases respectively, with 7 bases between them. The CDR3 loop reads CSANTVDTQYF. CDR3 nucleotides: TGCAGTGCTAATACTGTAGATACGCAGTATTTT.

The chain combines TRBV9 with TRBJ1-2; TRBD1 matches at 7 bases. V shed 0 bases, J shed 3 bases, and the junction held 2 bases outside the gene matches. Per germline, CDR1 SGDLS and CDR2 YYNGEE. There are 14 residues in the CDR3. CDR3 residues: CASSVDRGHYGYTF. CDR3 DNA: TGTGCCAGCAGCGTAGACAGGGGACACTATGGCTACACCTTC.

Written as DNA, the CDR3 is TGTGCCAGCAGCCCGACTAGCGGGGGGGCCGGGGGGCAGTTCTTC. Translation gives CASSPTSGGAGGQFF. The chain has TRBV2 and TRBJ2-1, with 14 nucleotides matching TRBD2. CDR3 length: 15 residues. Germline CDR1 SNHLY, CDR2 FYNNEI. The V and J ends lost 6 bases and 12 bases, in that order; junction bases with no gene match: 10.

CDR3 sequence reads: CASSLVGGVNNEQFF. The CDR3 DNA reads as TGTGCCAGCAGCTTAGTCGGGGGGGTGAACAATGAGCAGTTCTTC. The gene calls are TRBV7-3 and TRBJ2-1; the match to TRBD2 covers 8 bases. V shed 2 bases, J shed 5 bases, and the junction held 5 bases outside the gene matches. This CDR3 is built from 15 residues. CDR1 is SGHTA, CDR2 FQGTGA, per germline.

This clone showed up just a few times. The chain joins TRBV7-9 to TRBJ2-7, with a tentative D call TRBD2 (6 bases). V was pared by 3 bases and J by 0 bases, with 9 bases between. This CDR3 is 14 amino acids long. Germline V gene sequence: CDR1 SEHNR, CDR2 FQNEAQ (reference sequence). CDR3 in DNA: TGTGCCAGCAGCTTTACGGGGGTCTCCTACGAGCAGTACTTC. Translated, it gives CASSFTGVSYEQYF.

V usage is TRBV9 and J usage is TRBJ2-1; TRBD1 agrees at 8 bases. After removal of 0 bases from V and 10 bases from J, the junction contained 12 bases not matched to a gene. This CDR3 has 16 amino acids. The germline V gene has CDR1 SGDLS and CDR2 YYNGEE. As DNA, the CDR3 is TGTGCCAGCAGCGTAGGTCGGACAGGGTATCGGAGGGAGCAGTTCTTC. This gives the protein CASSVGRTGYRREQFF. Variable domain in full (rest from reference TRBV9 and TRBJ2-1): DSGVTQTPKHLITATGQRVTLRCSPRSGDLSVYWYQQSLDQGLQFLIQYYNGEERAKGNILERFSAQQFPDLHSELNLSSLELGDSALYFCASSVGRTGYRREQFFGPGTRLTVL.